This TCR beta chain was profiled in a study of shared clonotypes between healthy human individuals. This CDR3 has 13 residues. The germline CDR1 and CDR2 sequences are MNHEY and SVGAGI. Between the trimmed V and J ends, which lost 5 bases and 3 bases, there was a span of 7 bases. This clone was detected only once. Profiling relied on immunoSEQ multiplex PCR, and the TCRdb table lists in-frame clones only, not all of them. The data show a few hundred thousand clones, just over 95% seen once. This rearrangement joins TRBV6-5 to TRBJ2-2; D might be TRBD2 (5 bases). This TCR derives from a man younger than 40 in good health. Material: memory CD8+ T cells sorted from blood. Subset of the sample: CD45RO+ cells pooled with CCR7-negative TemRA cells. The CDR3 reads CASSEEDTGELFF. The CDR3 bases are TGTGCCAGCAGTGAGGAGGACACCGGGGAGCTGTTTTTT.